Listed below are T cell receptor beta chains from one sample, sequenced in a study of blood T cell repertoires in COVID-19. Assay used: immunoSEQ multiplex PCR; TCRdb lists only in-frame clones, some missing. This table has some 260,000 clones, approximately 90% appearing once. The sequenced material came from PBMCs or T cells enriched from blood (not recorded which). These receptor sequences come from a woman aged 25 to 39 with acute COVID-19. Both conserved end residues are part of each CDR3. A D gene is named only where the DNA matches it firmly.

d_gene	v_gene	j_gene	CDR3aa	CDR3nt
NA	TRBV27	TRBJ1-2	CASSSGGMGNYGYTF	TGTGCCAGCAGTTCAGGAGGGATGGGGAACTATGGCTACACCTTC
NA	TRBV9	TRBJ1-3	CASSVFIGGTGNTIYF	TGTGCCAGCAGCGTATTTATCGGCGGCACGGGAAACACCATATATTTT
NA	TRBV6-5	TRBJ2-5	CASRSGSETQYF	TGTGCCAGCAGGTCAGGGTCGGAGACCCAGTACTTC
NA	TRBV6-5	TRBJ1-5	CASSSSGGGGQPQHF	TGTGCCAGCAGTTCCTCCGGGGGAGGAGGGCAGCCCCAGCATTTT
TRBD1	TRBV2	TRBJ1-5	CASRVGQAANQPQHF	TGTGCCAGCAGGGTGGGACAGGCCGCCAATCAGCCCCAGCATTTT
TRBD1	TRBV29-1	TRBJ2-7	CSVEAPTGKPYEQYF	TGCAGCGTTGAAGCCCCGACAGGGAAGCCCTACGAGCAGTACTTC
NA	TRBV19	TRBJ1-4	CASSIDPKGEKLFF	TGTGCCAGTAGTATTGACCCTAAGGGGGAAAAACTGTTTTTT
NA	TRBV7-2	TRBJ1-6	CASSNRRTGDSPLHF	TGTGCCAGCAGCAACCGACGGACGGGGGACTCACCCCTCCACTTT
TRBD1	TRBV24-1	TRBJ2-3	CATSDTGTGEDTQYF	TGTGCCACCAGTGACACCGGGACAGGGGAAGATACGCAGTATTTT
TRBD1	TRBV5-4	TRBJ2-7	CASSPPDRGYEQYF	TGTGCCAGCAGCCCCCCGGACAGGGGGTACGAGCAGTACTTC